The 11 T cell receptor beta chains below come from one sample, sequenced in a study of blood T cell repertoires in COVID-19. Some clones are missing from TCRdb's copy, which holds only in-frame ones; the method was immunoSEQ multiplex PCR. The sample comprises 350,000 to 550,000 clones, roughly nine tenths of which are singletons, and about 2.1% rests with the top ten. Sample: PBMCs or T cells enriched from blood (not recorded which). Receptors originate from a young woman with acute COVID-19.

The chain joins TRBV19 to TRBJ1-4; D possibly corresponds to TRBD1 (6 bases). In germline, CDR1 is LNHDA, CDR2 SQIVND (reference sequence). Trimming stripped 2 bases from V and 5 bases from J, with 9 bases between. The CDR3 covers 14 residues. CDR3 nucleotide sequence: TGTGCCAGTAGTATACAGGGGATAAATGAAAAACTGTTTTTT. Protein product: CASSIQGINEKLFF.

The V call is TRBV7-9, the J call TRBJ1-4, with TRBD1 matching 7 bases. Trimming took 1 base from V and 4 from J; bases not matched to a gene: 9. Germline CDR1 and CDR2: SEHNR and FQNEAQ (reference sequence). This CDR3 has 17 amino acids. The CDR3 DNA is TGTGCCAGCAGCTTAGGATTATGGGGACAGCTTAATGAAAAACTGTTTTTT. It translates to CASSLGLWGQLNEKLFF.

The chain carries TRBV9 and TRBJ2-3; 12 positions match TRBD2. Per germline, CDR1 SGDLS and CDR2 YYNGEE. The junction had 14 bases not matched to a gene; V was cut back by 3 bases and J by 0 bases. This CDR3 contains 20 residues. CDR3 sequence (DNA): TGTGCCAGCAGCGCAACGCGCGACGGGACTAGCGGGCCTAGCACAGATACGCAGTATTTT. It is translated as CASSATRDGTSGPSTDTQYF. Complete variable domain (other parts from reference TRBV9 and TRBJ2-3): DSGVTQTPKHLITATGQRVTLRCSPRSGDLSVYWYQQSLDQGLQFLIQYYNGEERAKGNILERFSAQQFPDLHSELNLSSLELGDSALYFCASSATRDGTSGPSTDTQYFGPGTRLTVL.

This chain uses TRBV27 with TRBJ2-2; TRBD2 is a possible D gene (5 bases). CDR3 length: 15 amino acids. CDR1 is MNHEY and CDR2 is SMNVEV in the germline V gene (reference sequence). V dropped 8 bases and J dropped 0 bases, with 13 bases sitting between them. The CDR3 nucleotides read TGTGCCAGCGGGGTGGGAGTTTCGAACACCGGGGAGCTGTTTTTT. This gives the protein CASGVGVSNTGELFF.

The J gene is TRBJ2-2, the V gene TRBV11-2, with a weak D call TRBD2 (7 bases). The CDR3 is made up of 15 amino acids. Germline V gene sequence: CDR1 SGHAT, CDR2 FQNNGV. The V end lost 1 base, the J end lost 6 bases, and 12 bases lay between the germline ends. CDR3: CASSLGRGAAGELFF. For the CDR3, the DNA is TGTGCCAGCAGCTTAGGTCGGGGGGCAGCCGGGGAGCTGTTTTTT. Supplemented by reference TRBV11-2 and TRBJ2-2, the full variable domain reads EAGVAQSPRYKIIEKRQSVAFWCNPISGHATLYWYQQILGQGPKLLIQFQNNGVVDDSQLPKDRFSAERLKGVDSTLKIQPAKLEDSAVYLCASSLGRGAAGELFFGEGSRLTVL.

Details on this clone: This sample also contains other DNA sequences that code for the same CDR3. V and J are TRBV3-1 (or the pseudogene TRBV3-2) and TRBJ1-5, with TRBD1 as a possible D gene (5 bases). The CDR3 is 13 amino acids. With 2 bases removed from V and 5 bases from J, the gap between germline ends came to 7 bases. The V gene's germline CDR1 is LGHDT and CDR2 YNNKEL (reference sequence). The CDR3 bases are TGTGCCAGCAGCCAAACGGGGGATCAGCCCCAGCATTTT. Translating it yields CASSQTGDQPQHF.

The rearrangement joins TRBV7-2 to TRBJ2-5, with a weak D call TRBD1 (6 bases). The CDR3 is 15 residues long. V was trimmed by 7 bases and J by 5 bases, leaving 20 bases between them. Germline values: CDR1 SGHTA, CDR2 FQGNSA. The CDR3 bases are TGTGCCAGCACCCCGACGTCCCGGGACACGGAGACCCAGTACTTC. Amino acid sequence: CASTPTSRDTETQYF.

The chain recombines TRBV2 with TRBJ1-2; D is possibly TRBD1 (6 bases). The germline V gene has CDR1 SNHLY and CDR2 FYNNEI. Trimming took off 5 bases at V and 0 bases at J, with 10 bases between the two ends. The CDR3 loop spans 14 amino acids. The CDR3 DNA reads TGTGCCAGCAGTAGGGACACAGCTAACTATGGCTACACCTTC. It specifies CASSRDTANYGYTF.

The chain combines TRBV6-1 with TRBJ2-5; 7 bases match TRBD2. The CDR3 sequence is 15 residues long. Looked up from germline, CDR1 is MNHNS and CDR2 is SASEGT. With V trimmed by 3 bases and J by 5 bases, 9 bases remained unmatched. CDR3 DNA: TGTGCCAGCAGTGAGGGGGGGGGAGCTAAGGAGACCCAGTACTTC. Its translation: CASSEGGGAKETQYF.

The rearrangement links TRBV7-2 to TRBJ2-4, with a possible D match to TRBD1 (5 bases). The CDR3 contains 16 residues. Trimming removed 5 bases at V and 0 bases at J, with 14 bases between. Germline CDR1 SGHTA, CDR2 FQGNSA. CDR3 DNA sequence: TGTGCCAGCAGCCCCCCTTCAGGGCTAGCCAAAAACATTCAGTACTTC. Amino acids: CASSPPSGLAKNIQYF.

This CDR3 is CASRYLGQGNYGYTF. The DNA for the CDR3 is TGTGCCAGCAGGTATTTAGGACAGGGGAACTATGGCTACACCTTC. The chain is built from TRBV2 and TRBJ1-2; TRBD1 agrees at 9 bases. V trimming: 6 bases; J trimming: 2 bases; junction bases outside the gene matches: 7. CDR3 size: 15 residues. Germline loops: CDR1 SNHLY, CDR2 FYNNEI.